The rows below give T cell receptor beta chains drawn from one sample of a study of control samples from healthy donors and cancer patients. Using immunoSEQ multiplex PCR, the repertoire was profiled, and TCRdb retains in-frame clones only, with some absent. Among approximately 100,000 clones, 82% were seen once, and the ten largest hold 1.5% to 2.5%. The specimen sequenced was blood. The receptors shown here come from a man aged 55 to 70 in good health. The CDR3 runs from the conserved cysteine through the conserved F or W. Fields, in order: J gene, V gene, CDR3 length, CDR3 protein.

>TRBJ1-2|TRBV6-5|14
CASIGAGSNYGYTF
>TRBJ2-7|TRBV10-2|14
CASSDPSGTYEQYF
>TRBJ1-2|TRBV6-5|15
CASTAGTGIGGGYTF
>TRBJ2-7|TRBV19|14
CASSMLTGLDEQYF
>TRBJ1-2|TRBV7-9|13
CASSFPQREGYTF
>TRBJ2-3|TRBV12-3/TRBV12-4|13
CASFGQGTDTQYF
>TRBJ2-1|TRBV6-5|13
CASSGYHGGEQFF
>TRBJ1-1|TRBV29-1|11
CSFEEGRGPFF
>TRBJ1-5|TRBV4-1|15
CASSQVLLFGQPQHF
>TRBJ2-3|TRBV7-9|17
CASSLPRQGERTDTQYF
>TRBJ1-5|TRBV19|16
CASTPTDTHSNQPQHF
>TRBJ2-7|TRBV5-6|15
CASSSGLAGEYEQYF
>TRBJ2-7|TRBV6-2/TRBV6-3|14
CASSYSLDRGDCYF
>TRBJ2-1|TRBV3-1/TRBV3-2|11
CASSQGNEQFF
>TRBJ2-7|TRBV19|15
CASSSYRGLSYEQYF
>TRBJ2-2|TRBV19|15
CASMGAGRYTGELFF
>TRBJ1-5|TRBV28|14
CASSLYAGGQPQHF
>TRBJ2-7|TRBV18|16
CASSPRDRGPYYEQYF
>TRBJ1-2|TRBV7-9|13
CASSLDGWKGYTF
>TRBJ1-5|TRBV6-4|16
CASSGQGSIANQPQHF
>TRBJ2-7|TRBV3-1/TRBV3-2|13
CASSRGLTGEQYF
>TRBJ1-1|TRBV19|13
CASRPPRVTEAFF